This is a list of T cell receptor beta chains from one sample in a study of siplizumab effects on memory and regulatory T cells. The protocol was immunoSEQ multiplex PCR, while the TCRdb copy is restricted to in-frame clones and leaves out a portion. The sample consists of around 120,000 clones, roughly 94% of them appearing once. Sequenced sample: non-Treg CD4+ T cells sorted from blood. These receptor sequences come from a human donor in good health. Both conserved end residues are trimmed from each CDR3. Clone size, where shown, is once, few, many, or a class for clones that have expanded.

clone_size,j_call,v_call,cdr3_aa
NA,TRBJ1-2,TRBV6-1,ASSVNREDGYT
NA,TRBJ2-5,TRBV6-6,ASSDVGGKVETQY
once,TRBJ1-5,TRBV4-1,ASSPLGKLTNQPQH
NA,TRBJ2-1,TRBV18,ASSPRLAGGDEQF
NA,TRBJ1-1,TRBV9,ASSVNPANTEAF
few,TRBJ1-4,TRBV7-9,ASSPGTGGGKLF
NA,TRBJ2-5,TRBV5-1,ASSLTREETQY
NA,TRBJ2-5,TRBV10-3,AISEMEKGKETQY
once,TRBJ2-3,TRBV29-1,SVARGSDTQY
NA,TRBJ2-2,TRBV19,ASSHNRVDTGELF
few,TRBJ1-2,TRBV4-1,ASSQGGRGRNNYGYT
NA,TRBJ2-7,TRBV5-1,ASSLAADSFYEQY
NA,TRBJ1-2,TRBV19,ASTPGGQYT
NA,TRBJ2-1,TRBV9,ASSGPRGDEQF
NA,TRBJ2-2,TRBV13,ASSRTSKQAGELF
NA,TRBJ2-7,TRBV6-5,ASSETAGFYEQY
NA,TRBJ2-2,TRBV18,ASSPVEGNTGELF
NA,TRBJ2-3,TRBV7-2,ASSLEATDTQY
NA,TRBJ1-5,TRBV5-1,ASICRRYSNQPQH
NA,TRBJ2-1,TRBV10-3,AISGGEGNEQF
NA,TRBJ1-4,TRBV4-1,ASRFSDATNEKLF
once,TRBJ1-6,TRBV7-2,ASSLVLAPLH
NA,TRBJ1-2,TRBV28,ASKPGTYGYT
NA,TRBJ2-7,TRBV5-1,ASSLSGTGSREQY
NA,TRBJ2-1,TRBV12-5,ASGLIQGPYNEQF
NA,TRBJ1-2,TRBV5-1,ASSLGPGIGYGYT
NA,TRBJ2-1,TRBV2,ASSGTNRGNEQF
NA,TRBJ1-2,TRBV6-5,ASSYSGTGVYGYT
NA,TRBJ1-3,TRBV10-3,AISRSGSGNTIY
NA,TRBJ2-3,TRBV5-1,ASSLGAGDPDTQY
NA,TRBJ1-2,TRBV11-2,ASSPGTENYGYT
NA,TRBJ2-7,TRBV7-9,ASSSLGGGHEQY
NA,TRBJ1-1,TRBV5-1,ASRYPWGSNTEAF
NA,TRBJ1-1,TRBV25-1,ASSDSWTVETEAF
NA,TRBJ2-7,TRBV4-2,ASSPRQFYEQY
NA,TRBJ2-1,TRBV18,ASSSWGRGSYNEQF
NA,TRBJ2-7,TRBV18,ASSLTRFSYEQY
NA,TRBJ2-7,TRBV13,ASSFDSSDEQY
NA,TRBJ2-7,TRBV11-3,ASSLGHFPLGEQY
once,TRBJ2-5,TRBV11-3,ASSLSFRAETQY
NA,TRBJ1-2,TRBV2,ASSEQGANYGYT
NA,TRBJ2-5,TRBV5-1,ASRSGQGKETQY
NA,TRBJ2-5,TRBV5-1,ASSSRTEKETQY
NA,TRBJ2-3,TRBV6-6,AAGGDTDTQY
NA,TRBJ2-7,TRBV4-2,ASSRDSYEQY
NA,TRBJ1-5,TRBV2,ASSELKLAGLRNSNQPQH
NA,TRBJ2-3,TRBV9,ASIPAGAPDTQY
NA,TRBJ1-4,TRBV28,ASRDPGTANEKLF
NA,TRBJ2-5,TRBV30,AWTGGGETQY
NA,TRBJ1-1,TRBV7-9,ASSLAGTGEAF
once,TRBJ1-4,TRBV18,ASSPSGSNEKLF
NA,TRBJ1-2,TRBV6-1,ASSEGDRGFGYT
NA,TRBJ1-2,TRBV27,ASSSGDRAGYT